A single sample gave rise to the 27 T cell receptor beta chains below, sequenced in a study of cytomegalovirus exposure and HLA in healthy donors. PCR amplification relied on 60 Vbeta primers (plus 13 Jbeta primers). Sequencing was performed with immunoSEQ multiplex PCR; in TCRdb, only in-frame clones are kept and a portion is missing. There are 210,000 or so clones in the sample; more than 85% occur only once, and 0.95% to 1.1% lies in the top ten. Sequencing was performed on PBMCs. These receptors all stem from a young woman in good health and CMV-seronegative.

J is TRBJ2-2 and V is TRBV19; no firm D call. CDR1 and CDR2 (germline): LNHDA, SQIVND (reference sequence). V gave up 5 bases and J gave up 3 bases, with 4 bases separating them. The CDR3 covers 12 residues. The CDR3 region has the DNA TGTGCCAGTAGTCTCCACACCGGGGAGCTGTTTTTT. It specifies CASSLHTGELFF.

The rearrangement links TRBV7-8 to TRBJ2-5, with 8 positions matching TRBD2. The CDR3 extends over 15 amino acids. The germline CDR1 and CDR2 sequences are SGHVS and FQNEAQ. V trimming: 4 bases; J trimming: 6 bases; junction bases outside the gene matches: 10. The CDR3 DNA reads as TGTGCCAGCAGCTCCCGGGGGGGCGCCCGGAAGACCCAGTACTTC. Encoded protein: CASSSRGGARKTQYF. Drawing the rest from reference TRBV7-8 and TRBJ2-5, the complete variable domain is GAGVSQSPRYKVAKRGQDVALRCDPISGHVSLFWYQQALGQGPEFLTYFQNEAQLDKSGLPSDRFFAERPEGSVSTLKIQRTQQEDSAVYLCASSSRGGARKTQYFGPGTRLLVL.

The chain couples TRBV5-1 to TRBJ1-2; D possibly corresponds to TRBD1 (6 bases). Germline V gives CDR1 SGHRS, CDR2 YFSETQ. Trimming removed 4 bases at V and 0 bases at J, with 13 bases between. This CDR3 contains 15 residues. The CDR3 sequence: CASSPWDISNYGYTF. Here the CDR3 DNA reads TGCGCCAGCAGCCCGTGGGACATCTCTAACTATGGCTACACCTTC.

The chain couples TRBV2 to TRBJ1-3; no clear D gene. CDR3 size: 12 residues. Germline V gives CDR1 SNHLY, CDR2 FYNNEI. V dropped 9 bases and J dropped 4 bases, with 10 bases sitting between them. CDR3 region: CARRVSGNTIYF. The CDR3 DNA is TGTGCCAGGAGGGTGTCCGGAAACACCATATATTTT.

Comment on this clone: The sample holds other DNA sequences that translate to the same CDR3. The V call is TRBV9, the J call TRBJ1-2; D gene uncertain. This CDR3 contains 12 residues. Trimming took 0 bases from V and 4 from J, leaving 4 bases between them. Germline CDR1 reads SGDLS; CDR2 reads YYNGEE. The CDR3 here is CASSVGSYGYTF. The CDR3 nucleotides are TGTGCCAGCAGCGTAGGCAGCTATGGCTACACCTTC.

The rearrangement joins TRBV19 to TRBJ1-1, with TRBD1 matching 7 bases. The ends lost 3 bases at V and 4 bases at J; junction bases unmatched: 5. CDR3 size: 14 residues. Per the germline V gene, CDR1 is LNHDA and CDR2 is SQIVND (reference sequence). The CDR3 sequence is CASSIFQGGTEAFF. For the CDR3, the DNA is TGTGCCAGTAGTATTTTTCAGGGGGGCACTGAAGCTTTCTTT. The entire variable domain, with the rest obtained from reference TRBV19 and TRBJ1-1, is as follows: DGGITQSPKYLFRKEGQNVTLSCEQNLNHDAMYWYRQDPGQGLRLIYYSQIVNDFQKGDIAEGYSVSREKKESFPLTVTSAQKNPTAFYLCASSIFQGGTEAFFGQGTRLTVV.

This chain uses TRBV19 with TRBJ1-5; 7 nucleotides agree with TRBD1. This CDR3 has 13 amino acids. The J segment lost 2 bases and the V segment lost 8 bases, leaving 3 bases of the junction unmatched. Germline CDR1 and CDR2: LNHDA and SQIVND (reference sequence). The CDR3 DNA sequence: TGTGCCAGTGGAGGGGGCGGCAATCAGCCCCAGCATTTT. It codes for CASGGGGNQPQHF.

V gene TRBV6-5 combines with J gene TRBJ1-2, with 9 bases lining up with TRBD1. V shed 5 bases, J shed 2 bases, and the junction held 3 bases outside the gene matches. The CDR3 covers 14 residues. CDR1 MNHEY and CDR2 SVGAGI come from the germline V gene. The CDR3 loop is CASSKQGANYGYTF. The CDR3 DNA is TGTGCCAGCAGTAAACAGGGGGCAAACTATGGCTACACCTTC.

The rearrangement uses TRBV9 and TRBJ2-7, with D possibly matching TRBD2 (7 bases). In germline, CDR1 is SGDLS, CDR2 YYNGEE. This CDR3 region has 15 residues. V lost 3 bases and J 3 bases, leaving 16 bases between the germline ends. CDR3 amino acids: CASSAAGHTIYEQYF. CDR3 nucleotides: TGTGCCAGCAGCGCAGCGGGACACACCATCTACGAGCAGTACTTC.

The chain couples TRBV5-4 to TRBJ2-1, with 11 positions matching TRBD2. This CDR3 is built from 17 residues. J was trimmed by 2 bases and V by 4 bases; bases with no gene match: 8. Germline CDR1 is SGHNT and CDR2 is YYREEE (reference sequence). CDR3 protein: CASSISPGLAAYNEQFF. The CDR3, as DNA: TGTGCCAGCAGCATTTCCCCGGGACTAGCGGCCTACAATGAGCAGTTCTTC.

V gene TRBV4-3 combines with J gene TRBJ2-3, with a weak D call TRBD2 (7 bases). Germline V gene lookup returns CDR1 LGHNA and CDR2 YSLEER. The ends were cut back, 4 bases at V and 5 bases at J, with 16 bases in the middle. This CDR3 is built from 15 residues. CDR3 nucleotides: TGCGCCAGCAGCCGTGAGGGGGGCGGGGGAGATACGCAGTATTTT. Translated, it gives CASSREGGGGDTQYF.

This clone was counted between two and nine times. This sequence joins TRBV7-7 and TRBJ2-1, with 12 bases aligning to TRBD2. V shed 1 base and J 7 bases; nucleotides not matched to a gene: 5. Per the germline V gene, CDR1 is SSHAT and CDR2 is FNYEAQ (reference sequence). The CDR3 contains 16 residues. The CDR3 DNA follows: TGTGCCAGCAGCTTAGAACTAGCGGGGGGAAGGAATGAGCAGTTCTTC. Translation gives CASSLELAGGRNEQFF.

CDR3 region: CASSLHRRDTGELFF. The DNA for the CDR3 is TGCGCCAGCAGCCTCCACAGGAGGGACACCGGGGAGCTGTTTTTT. The chain has TRBV4-1 and TRBJ2-2; D may be TRBD2 (6 bases). The V end was cut by 4 bases, the J end by 3 bases, with 12 bases between. The CDR3 is 15 residues long. Germline CDR1 reads MGHRA; CDR2 reads YSYEKL.

The chain is built from TRBV10-1 and TRBJ2-7; 7 bases are a match to TRBD2. J gave up 3 bases and V 6 bases, and 11 bases lay outside the gene matches. The germline CDR1 and CDR2 sequences are WNHNN and SYGVQD (reference sequence). This CDR3 contains 15 residues. This chain's CDR3 is CASRVTSRLGYEQYF. The DNA of the CDR3 is TGCGCCAGCAGGGTGACTAGCAGATTGGGCTACGAGCAGTACTTC.

The chain combines TRBV9 with TRBJ1-5; 9 bases match TRBD1. Germline V gene sequence: CDR1 SGDLS, CDR2 YYNGEE. Losses at the gene ends were 3 bases for V and 6 bases for J; bases not matched to a gene: 7. The CDR3 totals 15 residues. The CDR3 nucleotides read TGTGCCAGCAGCGGGGGGACAGGGAGGGGTCAGCCCCAGCATTTT. This translates into CASSGGTGRGQPQHF.

The chain carries TRBV30 and TRBJ1-5; D gene ambiguous. Germline V CDR1 and CDR2: GTSNPN, SVGIG (reference sequence). Trimming removed 4 bases at V and 4 bases at J, with 8 bases between. The CDR3 runs 12 residues. CDR3 DNA: TGTGCCTGGAATTCCCCGAATCAGCCCCAGCATTTT. Encoded protein: CAWNSPNQPQHF.

The chain combines TRBV9 with TRBJ1-2, with D possibly matching TRBD1 (5 bases). With 5 bases removed from V and 8 bases from J, the gap between germline ends came to 22 bases. CDR1 SGDLS and CDR2 YYNGEE come from the germline V gene. This CDR3 spans 15 amino acids. As DNA, the CDR3 is TGTGCCAGCAGGGCCCCGGGACTCGCGAGACGGGGCTACACCTTC. It specifies CASRAPGLARRGYTF. The full variable domain, rest sourced from reference TRBV9 and TRBJ1-2, is DSGVTQTPKHLITATGQRVTLRCSPRSGDLSVYWYQQSLDQGLQFLIQYYNGEERAKGNILERFSAQQFPDLHSELNLSSLELGDSALYFCASRAPGLARRGYTFGSGTRLTVV.

This chain connects TRBV5-8 to TRBJ2-1; 12 bases align to TRBD2. CDR3 size: 16 residues. V was pared by 0 bases and J by 8 bases, with 6 bases of the junction left unmatched. Per germline, CDR1 SGHTS and CDR2 YDEGEE. CDR3 DNA: TGTGCCAGCAGCTTGGCCTTACTAGCGGGAGGCTATGAGCAGTTCTTC. The encoded protein is CASSLALLAGGYEQFF.

This clone was seen only a few times. The chain joins TRBV25-1 to TRBJ1-1, with 7 bases identical to TRBD1. CDR3 size: 14 residues. V lost 4 bases to trimming and J lost 6 bases; unmatched junction nucleotides: 8. Looked up from germline, CDR1 is MGHDK and CDR2 is SYGVNS. CDR3 sequence (DNA): TGTGCCAGCAGTGGCCGACAGGGTTTGGCTGAAGCTTTCTTT. Residues: CASSGRQGLAEAFF.

The V and J genes are TRBV9 and TRBJ2-7, with 9 positions matching TRBD2. The CDR3 spans 13 residues. The V and J ends lost 7 bases and 2 bases, in that order; junction bases with no gene match: 4. Germline CDR1 and CDR2: SGDLS and YYNGEE. Here the CDR3 DNA reads TGTGCCAGCGGGCGGGGGGGAGCCTACGAGCAGTACTTC. Protein sequence: CASGRGGAYEQYF.

The chain couples TRBV5-5 to TRBJ1-1; D ambiguous. The CDR3 consists of 15 residues. Germline V gives CDR1 SGHKS, CDR2 YYEKEE (reference sequence). The V end was cut by 4 bases, the J end by 0 bases, with 13 bases between. DNA of the CDR3: TGTGCCAGCAGCCCCTCGGTGTCGTTGAACACTGAAGCTTTCTTT. Translation: CASSPSVSLNTEAFF.

The J gene is TRBJ2-4, the V gene TRBV7-9; possible D gene TRBD1, 6 bases. Trimming left V 5 bases short and J 0 bases short, with 17 bases between. This CDR3 region has 17 residues. Germline CDR1 SEHNR, CDR2 FQNEAQ (reference sequence). The CDR3 sequence is CASSPRDTELAKNIQYF. CDR3 DNA sequence: TGTGCCAGCAGCCCCCGGGACACAGAACTAGCCAAAAACATTCAGTACTTC.

This chain joins TRBV21-1 and TRBJ2-7; the table's TRBD1 call for D was not verified on the DNA. TRBV21-1 is labeled a pseudogene. The CDR3 has 15 amino acids. CDR3 loop: CASSKTGDPIYEQYF. CDR3 DNA sequence: TGTGCCAGCAGCAAGACAGGGGACCCAATCTACGAGCAGTACTTC.

The V call is TRBV5-1, the J call TRBJ2-2, with a possible D match to TRBD1 (5 bases). V lost 4 bases and J lost 2, with 12 bases in between. There are 15 residues in the CDR3. Germline lookup yields CDR1 SGHRS and CDR2 YFSETQ. The DNA of the CDR3 is TGCGCCAGCAGCCTCGGACACACCAACACCGGGGAGCTGTTTTTT. It codes for CASSLGHTNTGELFF.

The rearrangement uses TRBV5-1 and TRBJ1-1; 7 nucleotides agree with TRBD1. The germline gives CDR1 SGHRS, CDR2 YFSETQ. Trimming removed 6 bases from V and 0 bases from J; junction bases left unmatched: 5. CDR3 length: 14 amino acids. The CDR3 sequence: CASTWTGMNTEAFF. For the CDR3, the DNA is TGCGCCAGCACCTGGACAGGCATGAACACTGAAGCTTTCTTT.

This chain links TRBV27 with TRBJ2-7; the D is unclear. V was pared by 5 bases and J by 0 bases, with 11 bases between. This CDR3 comprises 14 residues. Germline V CDR1 and CDR2: MNHEY, SMNVEV (reference sequence). CDR3 loop: CASSQLASSYEQYF. The CDR3 coding sequence is TGTGCCAGCAGTCAACTTGCGAGCTCCTACGAGCAGTACTTC.

The chain joins TRBV11-2 to TRBJ2-3; possible D gene TRBD2, 5 bases. The CDR3 covers 15 residues. CDR1 is SGHAT, CDR2 FQNNGV, per germline. V was trimmed by 1 base and J by 0 bases, leaving 8 bases between them. The chain's CDR3 is CASSLGGSSTDTQYF. In DNA form, the CDR3 reads TGTGCCAGCAGCTTAGGCGGGTCTAGCACAGATACGCAGTATTTT.